This T cell receptor (beta chain) was recorded in a study of cytomegalovirus exposure and HLA in healthy donors. The length of the CDR3 is 17 residues. Trimming pared 4 bases from V and 0 bases from J, leaving 20 bases between. Germline loops: CDR1 SGHRS, CDR2 YFSETQ. The PCR made use of 60 Vbeta and 13 Jbeta primers. This table comes from immunoSEQ multiplex PCR, and its TCRdb copy is limited to in-frame clones, with some not included. The table lists 120,000 or so clones, over 65% of them singletons. The chain combines TRBV5-1 with TRBJ2-7; possible D gene TRBD2, 6 bases. What was sequenced was PBMCs. The receptor was derived from a woman aged 40 to 55 in good health and CMV-seropositive. CDR3 sequence reads: CASSPGSMGGFSYEQYF. The CDR3 DNA sequence: TGCGCCAGCAGCCCCGGTTCGATGGGAGGCTTCTCCTACGAGCAGTACTTC.